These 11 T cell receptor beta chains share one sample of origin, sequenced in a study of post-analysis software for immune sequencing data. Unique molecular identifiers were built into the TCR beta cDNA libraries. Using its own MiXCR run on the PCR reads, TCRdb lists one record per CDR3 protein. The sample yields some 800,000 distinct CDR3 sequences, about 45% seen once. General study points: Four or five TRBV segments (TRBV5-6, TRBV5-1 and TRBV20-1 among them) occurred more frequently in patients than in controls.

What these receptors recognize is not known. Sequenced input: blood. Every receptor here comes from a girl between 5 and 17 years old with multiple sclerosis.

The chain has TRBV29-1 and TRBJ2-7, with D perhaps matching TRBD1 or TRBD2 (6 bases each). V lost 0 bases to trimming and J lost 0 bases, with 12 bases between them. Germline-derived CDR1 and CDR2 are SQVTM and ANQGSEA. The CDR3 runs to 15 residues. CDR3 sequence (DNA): TGCAGCGTTGAAGAGTGGAGGGGGAGCTCCTACGAGCAGTACTTC. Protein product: CSVEEWRGSSYEQYF.

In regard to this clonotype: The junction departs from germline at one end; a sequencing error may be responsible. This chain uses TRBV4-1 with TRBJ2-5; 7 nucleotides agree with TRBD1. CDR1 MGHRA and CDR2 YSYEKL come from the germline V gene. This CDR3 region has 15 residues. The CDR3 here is CAGSQASGGQETQYF. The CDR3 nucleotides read TGCGCCGGCAGCCAAGCGTCAGGGGGCCAAGAGACCCAGTACTTC.

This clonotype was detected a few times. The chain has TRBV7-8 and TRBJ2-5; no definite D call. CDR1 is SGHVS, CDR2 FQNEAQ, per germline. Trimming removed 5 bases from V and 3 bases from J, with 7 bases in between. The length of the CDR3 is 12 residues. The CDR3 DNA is TGTGCCAGCAGCCCCTACGAAGAGACCCAGTACTTC. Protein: CASSPYEETQYF.

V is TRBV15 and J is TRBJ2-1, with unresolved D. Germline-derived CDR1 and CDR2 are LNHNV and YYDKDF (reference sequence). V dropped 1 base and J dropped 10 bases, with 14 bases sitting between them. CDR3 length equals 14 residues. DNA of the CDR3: TGTGCCACCAGCAGAGTGGCAACAGCCCGGGAGCAGTTCTTC. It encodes CATSRVATAREQFF.

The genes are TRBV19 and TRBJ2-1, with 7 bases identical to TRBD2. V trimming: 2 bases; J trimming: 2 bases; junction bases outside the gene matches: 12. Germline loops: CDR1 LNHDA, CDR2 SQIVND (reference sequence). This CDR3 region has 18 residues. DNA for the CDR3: TGTGCCAGTAGTATATCCTCGCAGCGGCTAGCGGCCTACAATGAGCAGTTCTTC. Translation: CASSISSQRLAAYNEQFF. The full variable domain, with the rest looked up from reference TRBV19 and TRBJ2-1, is DGGITQSPKYLFRKEGQNVTLSCEQNLNHDAMYWYRQDPGQGLRLIYYSQIVNDFQKGDIAEGYSVSREKKESFPLTVTSAQKNPTAFYLCASSISSQRLAAYNEQFFGPGTRLTVL.

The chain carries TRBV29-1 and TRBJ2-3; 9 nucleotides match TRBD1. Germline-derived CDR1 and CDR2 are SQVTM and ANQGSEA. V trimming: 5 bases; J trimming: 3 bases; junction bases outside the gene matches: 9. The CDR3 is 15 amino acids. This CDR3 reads CSVLLRGQGTDTQYF. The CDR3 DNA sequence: TGCAGCGTTCTTTTACGTGGACAGGGGACAGATACGCAGTATTTT.

CDR3 in DNA: TGTGCCAGCACCAAAACGGCGGGAGGGCCGGCCTACGAGCAGTACTTC. It is translated as CASTKTAGGPAYEQYF. The V call is TRBV7-2, the J call TRBJ2-5, with TRBD2 identical over 9 bases. The J call is doubtful: the DNA matches TRBJ2-7 better. This CDR3 contains 16 residues. The germline V gene has CDR1 SGHTA and CDR2 FQGNSA.

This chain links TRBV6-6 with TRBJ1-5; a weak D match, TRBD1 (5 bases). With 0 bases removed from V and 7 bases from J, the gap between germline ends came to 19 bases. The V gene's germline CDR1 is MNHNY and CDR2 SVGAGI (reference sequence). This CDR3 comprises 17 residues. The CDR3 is CASSYSMGQGSGQPQHF. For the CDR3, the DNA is TGTGCCAGCAGTTACTCGATGGGGCAGGGCTCCGGACAGCCCCAGCATTTT.

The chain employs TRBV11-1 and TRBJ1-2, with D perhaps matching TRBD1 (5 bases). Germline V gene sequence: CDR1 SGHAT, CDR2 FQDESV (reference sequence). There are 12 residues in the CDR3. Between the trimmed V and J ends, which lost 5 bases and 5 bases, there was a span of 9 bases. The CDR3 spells CASSRGVYGYTF. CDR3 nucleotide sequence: TGTGCCAGCAGCCGGGGGGTGTATGGCTACACCTTC.

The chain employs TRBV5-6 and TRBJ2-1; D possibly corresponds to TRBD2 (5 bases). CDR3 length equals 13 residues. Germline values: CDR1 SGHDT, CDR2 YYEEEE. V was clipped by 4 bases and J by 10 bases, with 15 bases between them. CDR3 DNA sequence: TGTGCCAGCAGCCCTTACGGGGTCAAGGAGCAGTTCTTC. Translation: CASSPYGVKEQFF.

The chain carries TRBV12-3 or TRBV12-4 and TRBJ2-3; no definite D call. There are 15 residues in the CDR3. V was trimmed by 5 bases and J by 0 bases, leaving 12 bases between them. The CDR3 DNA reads TGTGCCAGCAGTACGGACGTAACTAGCACAGATACGCAGTATTTT. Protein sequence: CASSTDVTSTDTQYF.